This TCR beta chain is from a study of T cell repertoires in cytomegalovirus infection. This CDR3 spans 16 amino acids. V lost 3 bases to trimming and J lost 4 bases; unmatched junction nucleotides: 6. The germline gives CDR1 SGHTA, CDR2 FQGNSA. This clonotype turned up a few times. As yet, its antigen is unknown. TCRdb passed the reads through MiXCR, listing each CDR3 protein once. The repertoire holds around 500,000 distinct CDR3 sequences, with under 55% as singletons. Sequencing was performed on cultured PBMCs, taken from culture after CMV antigen stimulation. The chain recombines TRBV7-2 with TRBJ1-4, with TRBD1 matching over 9 bases. The origin of this receptor is a human donor in good health (CMV status not recorded). Some clones in this sample may be carry-over from other donors' samples. The CDR3 DNA sequence: TGTGCCAGCAGCTTTAACAGGGGGCAGGGTAATGAAAAACTGTTTTTT. It codes for CASSFNRGQGNEKLFF.